These T cell receptor beta chains were read from a single sample in a study of pediatric ulcerative colitis. Sequenced by immunoSEQ multiplex PCR; TCRdb stores in-frame clones only, minus some. The sample holds 11,000 to 15,000 clones, 70% to 90% seen once. Sequencing input: blood. Receptors originate from a boy between 5 and 17 years old with moderate ulcerative colitis. The CDR3 runs from the conserved cysteine through the conserved F or W. A D gene is named only where the DNA matches it firmly. Size is omitted from some rows. Given values are once, few, many or a class for expanded clones.

TRBV29-1,TRBJ2-2,15,-,-,CSVEFLDPPTGELFF,TGCAGCGTTGAATTTTTGGACCCCCCCACCGGGGAGCTGTTTTTT
TRBV9,TRBJ2-5,14,once,TRBD1,CASSAQTGLETQYF,TGTGCCAGCAGCGCCCAGACAGGGCTAGAGACCCAGTACTTC
TRBV30,TRBJ2-3,14,-,-,CAWSLQGGADTQYF,TGTGCCTGGAGTCTACAGGGGGGGGCAGATACGCAGTATTTT
TRBV6-5,TRBJ2-7,14,-,-,CASCMFFPSYEQYF,TGTGCCAGCTGCATGTTCTTCCCCTCCTACGAGCAGTACTTC
TRBV30,TRBJ1-4,12,-,-,CAWDRPNEKLFF,TGTGCCTGGGACAGGCCTAATGAAAAACTGTTTTTT
TRBV6-6,TRBJ2-7,16,few,TRBD2,CASSHGLAGGKDEQYF,TGTGCCAGCAGTCATGGACTAGCGGGGGGAAAAGACGAGCAGTACTTC
TRBV7-2,TRBJ2-7,14,-,-,CASSLAGLPAEQYF,TGTGCCAGCAGCTTAGCGGGACTCCCCGCCGAGCAGTACTTC
TRBV11-1,TRBJ1-3,15,-,-,CASSLLGFSGNTIYF,TGTGCCAGCAGCTTGCTGGGGTTCTCTGGAAACACCATATATTTT
TRBV25-1,TRBJ2-7,14,-,TRBD2,CASSERGSTYEQYF,TGTGCCAGCAGTGAACGCGGGAGTACCTACGAGCAGTACTTC
TRBV28,TRBJ2-1,16,-,-,CASSLGGSPSYNEQFF,TGTGCCAGCAGTTTAGGGGGGAGCCCCTCCTACAATGAGCAGTTCTTC
TRBV5-4,TRBJ2-5,15,-,-,CASSLDAGSWETQYF,TGTGCCAGCAGCTTGGATGCCGGTTCCTGGGAGACCCAGTACTTC
TRBV28,TRBJ1-4,13,-,-,CASSDVTNEKLFF,TGTGCCAGCAGTGATGTAACTAATGAAAAACTGTTTTTT
TRBV30,TRBJ1-2,13,-,-,CAWTRAANYGYTF,TGTGCCTGGACTCGGGCAGCTAACTATGGCTACACCTTC
TRBV28,TRBJ1-5,18,-,TRBD1,CASSLWAGGGVSNQPQHF,TGTGCCAGCAGTTTATGGGCAGGGGGCGGCGTCAGCAATCAGCCCCAGCATTTT
TRBV21-1,TRBJ2-4,17,-,-,CASSKVLLQGTKNIQYF,TGTGCCAGCAGCAAAGTTCTTCTACAGGGGACCAAAAACATTCAGTACTTC
TRBV5-1,TRBJ2-1,13,-,-,CASSPTNYNEQFF,TGCGCCAGCAGCCCAACTAACTACAATGAGCAGTTCTTC